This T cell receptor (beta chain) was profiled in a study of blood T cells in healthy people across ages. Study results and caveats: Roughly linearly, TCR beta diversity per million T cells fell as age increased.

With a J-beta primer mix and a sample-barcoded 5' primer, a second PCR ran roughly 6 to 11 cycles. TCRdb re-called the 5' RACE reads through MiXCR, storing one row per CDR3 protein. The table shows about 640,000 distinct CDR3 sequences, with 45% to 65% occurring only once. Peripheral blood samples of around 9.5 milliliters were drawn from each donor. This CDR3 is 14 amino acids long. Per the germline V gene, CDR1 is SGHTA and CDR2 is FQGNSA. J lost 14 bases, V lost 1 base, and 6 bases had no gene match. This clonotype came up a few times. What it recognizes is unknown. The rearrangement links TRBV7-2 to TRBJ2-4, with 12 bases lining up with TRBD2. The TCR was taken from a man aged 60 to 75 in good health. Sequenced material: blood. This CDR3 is CASSLDPASGGEYF. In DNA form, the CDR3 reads TGTGCCAGCAGCTTAGACCCTGCTAGCGGGGGGGAGTACTTC. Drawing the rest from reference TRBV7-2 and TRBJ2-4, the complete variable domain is GAGVSQSPSNKVTEKGKDVELRCDPISGHTALYWYRQSLGQGLEFLIYFQGNSAPDKSGLPSDRFSAERTGGSVSTLTIQRTQQEDSAVYLCASSLDPASGGEYFGAGTRLSVL.